This T cell receptor (beta chain) stems from a study of T cells in Graves' hyperthyroidism and ophthalmopathy. The CDR3 has 12 residues. The V end lost 2 bases, the J end lost 7 bases, and 8 bases lay between the germline ends. The TCR beta CDR3 regions underwent amplification using RNA transcripts as the source. Initially, a first-round RT-PCR of the TCR CDR3 employed the HTBI primer set. TCRdb independently ran MiXCR on the multiplex PCR reads; one entry per CDR3 protein. The sample contains approximately 520,000 distinct CDR3 sequences, around 24% of which appear only once. General study results and limits: Most thyroid clonotypes that were expanded above 0.001 also turned up in blood.

In its sample, this clonotype was seen many times. Its antigen is as yet unknown. Each ophthalmopathy patient scored at least 3 on the Clinical Activity Score and at least 4 on NOSPECS grade, with duration under 3 months. This chain uses TRBV12-3 or TRBV12-4 with TRBJ1-1; tentative D call: TRBD1 (5 bases). What was sequenced was blood. This TCR was recovered from a woman aged 25 to 39 with Graves' ophthalmopathy. DNA of the CDR3: TGTGCCAGCAGTTTAATGCAGGGTGAAGCTTTCTTT. Translation gives CASSLMQGEAFF.